A single sample gave rise to the 32 T cell receptor beta chains below, sequenced in a study of CD8+ T cells in alopecia areata. Described treatment: oral pan-JAK inhibitor, 5-10 mg twice daily. Sequencing templates came from extracted RNA that was reverse transcribed into cDNA. Here immunoSEQ multiplex PCR was the method, and the copy in TCRdb shows in-frame clones only, minus some. The data hold 200,000 to 250,000 clones, with approximately 72% observed a single time. The sequencing here drew on CD4+ T cells sorted from blood, taken around week 44, from a patient treated with tofacitinib. All receptors come from a human donor with alopecia areata.

The chain employs TRBV6-5 and TRBJ1-1; a possible D gene is TRBD1 (6 bases). Germline V gene lookup returns CDR1 MNHEY and CDR2 SVGAGI. V lost 2 bases and J 1 base, leaving 11 bases between the germline ends. This CDR3 has 15 amino acids. The CDR3 here is CASSYQGTQNTEAFF. The CDR3 DNA reads TGTGCCAGCAGTTACCAGGGGACTCAGAACACTGAAGCTTTCTTT.

This clone appeared a few times. This chain's CDR3 is CASSHTGADTQYF. The CDR3 coding sequence is TGCGCCAGCAGCCATACCGGGGCAGATACGCAGTATTTT. V is TRBV4-3 and J is TRBJ2-3, with D tentatively TRBD2 (5 bases). The CDR3 runs to 13 residues. V was pared by 3 bases and J by 4 bases, with 8 bases between. Per germline, CDR1 LGHNA and CDR2 YSLEER.

This clone appeared a few times. The genes are TRBV2 and TRBJ2-5; D may be TRBD1 (6 bases). This CDR3 region has 15 residues. Trimming took off 3 bases at V and 3 bases at J, with 14 bases between the two ends. CDR1 is SNHLY, CDR2 FYNNEI, per germline. The CDR3 DNA reads as TGTGCCAGCAGTGATCAGGGGCTAGCCAAAGAGACCCAGTACTTC. As protein: CASSDQGLAKETQYF.

This clone was recorded only once. The rearrangement joins TRBV27 to TRBJ1-2, with D unresolved. Trimming shortened V by 5 bases and J by 1 base, and 17 bases separated the two germline ends. Germline V gene sequence: CDR1 MNHEY, CDR2 SMNVEV (reference sequence). The CDR3 has 16 amino acids. The CDR3 DNA is TGTGCCAGCAGTAGTCTCAGGCGGGGAAATAACTATGGCTACACCTTC. It is translated as CASSSLRRGNNYGYTF.

This rearrangement joins TRBV5-1 to TRBJ2-7, with a possible D match to TRBD1 (5 bases). The germline V gene encodes CDR1 SGHRS and CDR2 YFSETQ. V shed 1 base and J shed 2 bases, with 10 bases lying between them. The CDR3 runs 14 residues. In DNA form, the CDR3 reads TGCGCCAGCAGCTTGCGCCAGGGCCCCTACGAGCAGTACTTC. This encodes CASSLRQGPYEQYF.

This clone appeared once. An end of the junction differs from the germline gene, which may be a read error. The CDR3 is CASSRDIGGEQYF. CDR3 bases: TGTGCCAGCAGTCGGGACATCGGGGGGGAGCAATACTTC. The J gene is TRBJ2-7, the V gene TRBV6-5, with TRBD2 identical over 8 bases. The CDR3 is 13 amino acids. Germline V gene lookup returns CDR1 MNHEY and CDR2 SVGAGI.

The V and J genes are TRBV9 and TRBJ2-5, with TRBD1 as a possible D gene (5 bases). The CDR3 runs 15 residues. Germline CDR1 and CDR2: SGDLS and YYNGEE. V was clipped by 0 bases and J by 0 bases, with 9 bases between them. The CDR3, as DNA: TGTGCCAGCAGCGTAGCAGGGTCGTACCAAGAGACCCAGTACTTC. Protein sequence: CASSVAGSYQETQYF.

The chain links TRBV19 to TRBJ2-3; D perhaps matches TRBD1 (5 bases). The CDR3 totals 14 residues. With 7 bases removed from V and 4 bases from J, the gap between germline ends came to 15 bases. CDR1 LNHDA and CDR2 SQIVND come from the germline V gene (reference sequence). CDR3 DNA: TGTGCCAGTACTCCGGCAGGGCAACCAGATACGCAGTATTTT. Its translation is CASTPAGQPDTQYF.

The chain carries TRBV29-1 and TRBJ1-2; D call uncertain. CDR1 and CDR2 (germline): SQVTM, ANQGSEA. V lost 3 bases and J lost 4, with 6 bases in between. The CDR3 is 11 residues long. The CDR3 is CSVEEVYGYTF. CDR3 in DNA: TGCAGCGTTGAGGAAGTCTATGGCTACACCTTC. Together with reference TRBV29-1 and TRBJ1-2, the CDR3 gives the full variable domain: SAVISQKPSRDICQRGTSLTIQCQVDSQVTMMFWYRQQPGQSLTLIATANQGSEATYESGFVIDKFPISRPNLTFSTLTVSNMSPEDSSIYLCSVEEVYGYTFGSGTRLTVV.

CDR3 bases: TGTGCCAGCAGCCGGGCCCCGGGTCTTCCTGGGGCCAACGTCCTGACTTTC. Protein product: CASSRAPGLPGANVLTF. The chain carries TRBV7-2 and TRBJ2-6; no firm D call. This CDR3 comprises 17 residues. Germline V lookup: CDR1 SGHTA, CDR2 FQGNSA. V was pared by 5 bases and J by 2 bases, with 16 bases between.

J is TRBJ2-5 and V is TRBV10-3, with D possibly matching TRBD1 (6 bases). V dropped 6 bases and J dropped 1 base, with 12 bases sitting between them. Per germline, CDR1 ENHRY and CDR2 SYGVKD. This CDR3 has 14 residues. The CDR3, as DNA: TGTGCCATCAGATCGGACAGCCTCCAAGAGACCCAGTACTTC. It translates to CAIRSDSLQETQYF.

This clone was picked up many times. CDR3 protein: CASSDSGRNQPQHF. The CDR3 DNA reads as TGTGCCAGCAGTGACTCAGGTAGGAATCAGCCCCAGCATTTT. The V and J genes are TRBV6-1 and TRBJ1-5; the D is unclear. Trimming took 3 bases from V and 4 from J, leaving 10 bases between them. CDR3 length equals 14 residues. Germline V gives CDR1 MNHNS, CDR2 SASEGT.

CDR3 nucleotides: TGCGCCAGCAGCCTGGATCCGGGGACAGCCACCACCTTC. Translation: CASSLDPGTATTF. The chain is built from TRBV5-1 and TRBJ1-2; TRBD1 matches 7 bases. Losses at the gene ends were 4 bases for V and 13 bases for J; bases not matched to a gene: 13. The CDR3 loop spans 13 amino acids. Germline CDR1 is SGHRS and CDR2 is YFSETQ.

V usage is TRBV7-9 and J usage is TRBJ1-5; TRBD1 aligns across 10 bases. The CDR3 runs 18 residues. Germline assignment: CDR1 SEHNR and CDR2 FQNEAQ (reference sequence). With V trimmed by 11 bases and J by 9 bases, 25 bases remained unmatched. In nucleotides, the CDR3 is TGTGCCGGACCCGGGACAGGGGCCCGGGCCATCCTTTGGAGGCCCCAGCATTTT. Protein: CAGPGTGARAILWRPQHF.

The chain uses TRBV9 and TRBJ2-3, with a possible D match to TRBD1 (5 bases). V lost 2 bases and J 8 bases, leaving 9 bases between the germline ends. Germline CDR1 reads SGDLS; CDR2 reads YYNGEE. The CDR3 has 12 amino acids. The DNA of the CDR3 is TGTGCCAGCAGCGTGCCCCAGGGTACGCAGTATTTT. This encodes CASSVPQGTQYF.

This chain connects TRBV2 to TRBJ1-2; 7 bases agree with TRBD1. The CDR3 loop spans 13 amino acids. CDR1 and CDR2 from the germline V gene are SNHLY and FYNNEI. Trimming removed 11 bases from V and 4 bases from J; junction bases left unmatched: 10. The CDR3 spells CASRQGELYGYTF. The DNA of the CDR3 is TGTGCCTCAAGACAGGGTGAGCTCTATGGCTACACCTTC.

The chain carries TRBV27 and TRBJ1-2; D possibly corresponds to TRBD1 (6 bases). Germline assignment: CDR1 MNHEY and CDR2 SMNVEV (reference sequence). V lost 5 bases, J lost 9 bases, and 19 bases lay in between. The CDR3 sequence is 14 residues long. CDR3 loop: CASSPFRSTGRYTF. In DNA, the CDR3 is TGTGCCAGCAGTCCATTCCGATCGACAGGCCGCTACACCTTC.

This clone was detected once. The chain links TRBV12-5 to TRBJ1-5, with D maybe TRBD1 (6 bases). V lost 1 base and J 0 bases, leaving 7 bases between the germline ends. This CDR3 comprises 15 residues. Germline CDR1 is LGHNT and CDR2 is FRNRAP. The CDR3 region has the DNA TGTGCTAGTGGTTTGGGGGGACATAGCAATCAGCCCCAGCATTTT. It yields the protein CASGLGGHSNQPQHF.

The chain is built from TRBV5-1 and TRBJ2-2; the D gene is possibly TRBD1 (6 bases). The CDR3 is 14 amino acids. Deletions cut 6 bases from V and 2 bases from J, with 11 bases between. CDR1 SGHRS and CDR2 YFSETQ come from the germline V gene. CDR3 nucleotides: TGCGCCAGCACCCAACAGGGAAACACCGGGGAGCTGTTTTTT. Translated: CASTQQGNTGELFF.

This chain links TRBV27 with TRBJ2-7; 9 positions match TRBD1. The germline CDR1 and CDR2 sequences are MNHEY and SMNVEV (reference sequence). The J segment lost 3 bases and the V segment lost 5 bases, leaving 8 bases of the junction unmatched. The CDR3 extends over 15 amino acids. The CDR3 loop is CASSATGTGSYEQYF. In nucleotides, the CDR3 is TGTGCCAGCAGTGCCACCGGGACAGGGAGCTACGAGCAGTACTTC.

The chain has TRBV4-3 and TRBJ1-1; no definite D call. The CDR3 is made up of 14 amino acids. Germline V gives CDR1 LGHNA, CDR2 YSLEER. Trimming removed 1 base at V and 1 base at J, with 7 bases between. The CDR3 here is CASSQVTRNTEAFF. The CDR3 region has the DNA TGCGCCAGCAGCCAAGTTACTCGGAACACTGAAGCTTTCTTT.

For the CDR3, the DNA is TGTGCCAGCACCTGGCGAGGTAGCTCCTACAATGAGCAGTTCTTC. Translation gives CASTWRGSSYNEQFF. The chain couples TRBV27 to TRBJ2-1; D gene unclear. The germline CDR1 and CDR2 sequences are MNHEY and SMNVEV (reference sequence). This CDR3 comprises 15 residues. The V gene lost 7 bases and the J gene lost 0 bases, with 13 bases spanning the gap.

The V call is TRBV7-2, the J call TRBJ1-5; D unclear. The V gene lost 3 bases and the J gene lost 7 bases, with 13 bases spanning the gap. The CDR3 is made up of 14 amino acids. Germline CDR1 is SGHTA and CDR2 is FQGNSA. CDR3 sequence: CASSFKDGGQPQHF. The DNA of the CDR3 is TGTGCCAGCAGCTTTAAGGACGGAGGACAGCCCCAGCATTTT.

The rearrangement links TRBV4-3 to TRBJ2-4, with 10 bases matching TRBD1. The V gene's germline CDR1 is LGHNA and CDR2 YSLEER. CDR3 length: 15 amino acids. V lost 3 bases, J lost 7 bases, and 6 bases stayed unmatched. Written as DNA, the CDR3 is TGCGCCAGCAGCCAGGAGACAGGGGGCGAGAACATTCAGTACTTC. Translating it yields CASSQETGGENIQYF.

This clone was detected only a few times. V is TRBV18 and J is TRBJ2-3; D not resolved. V was trimmed by 2 bases and J by 0 bases, leaving 9 bases between them. Germline V lookup: CDR1 KGHSH, CDR2 LQKENI. This CDR3 has 15 residues. The CDR3 loop is CASSPGVPSTDTQYF. The CDR3 coding sequence is TGTGCCAGCTCACCAGGGGTGCCTAGCACAGATACGCAGTATTTT.

The rearrangement uses TRBV29-1 and TRBJ1-3; TRBD1 might be the D (5 bases). Trimming removed 6 bases from V and 0 bases from J, with 9 bases in between. The CDR3 sequence is 13 residues long. Germline CDR1 reads SQVTM; CDR2 reads ANQGSEA. The CDR3 loop reads CSVDDSSGNTIYF. DNA of the CDR3: TGCAGCGTGGACGACAGCTCTGGAAACACCATATATTTT.

This clone occurred many times. The chain employs TRBV2 and TRBJ1-3, with 9 bases identical to TRBD1. This CDR3 has 16 residues. V lost 4 bases, J lost 0 bases, and 4 bases stayed unmatched. Germline V CDR1 and CDR2: SNHLY, FYNNEI. Written as DNA, the CDR3 is TGTGCCAGCAGTGTACAGGGGGCGATCTCTGGAAACACCATATATTTT. Encoded protein: CASSVQGAISGNTIYF. The complete variable domain, with remaining parts taken from reference TRBV2 and TRBJ1-3, reads EPEVTQTPSHQVTQMGQEVILRCVPISNHLYFYWYRQILGQKVEFLVSFYNNEISEKSEIFDDQFSVERPDGSNFTLKIRSTKLEDSAMYFCASSVQGAISGNTIYFGEGSWLTVV.

The chain links TRBV4-3 to TRBJ2-7; D unclear. Germline values: CDR1 LGHNA, CDR2 YSLEER. The CDR3 spans 15 residues. Trimming took off 0 bases at V and 1 base at J, with 10 bases between the two ends. In DNA, the CDR3 is TGCGCCAGCAGCCAAGATATCCTCTGGTCCTACGAGCAGTACTTC. Residues: CASSQDILWSYEQYF.

J is TRBJ1-3 and V is TRBV14; D possibly corresponds to TRBD1 (5 bases). The V and J ends lost 3 bases and 4 bases respectively, with 16 bases between them. The CDR3 runs to 16 residues. CDR1 is SGHDN, CDR2 FVKESK, per germline. In nucleotides, the CDR3 is TGTGCCAGCAGCCAGCGGGACTCCCGACGAGGAAACACCATATATTTT. Translating gives CASSQRDSRRGNTIYF.

The chain couples TRBV7-9 to TRBJ1-1; D remains unclear. With 1 base removed from V and 7 bases from J, the gap between germline ends came to 1 base. Germline-derived CDR1 and CDR2 are SEHNR and FQNEAQ (reference sequence). The CDR3 length is 10 residues. This CDR3 is CASSLVEAFF. CDR3 bases: TGTGCCAGCAGCTTAGTTGAAGCTTTCTTT.

The chain joins TRBV30 to TRBJ1-2, with D maybe TRBD1 (6 bases). CDR1 is GTSNPN, CDR2 SVGIG, per germline (reference sequence). CDR3 length equals 16 residues. Trimming took 0 bases from V and 0 from J, leaving 14 bases between them. In nucleotides, the CDR3 is TGTGCCTGGAGTGTAGGACAGCCTAATACTAACTATGGCTACACCTTC. As protein: CAWSVGQPNTNYGYTF. The full variable domain, in which reference TRBV30 and TRBJ1-2 provide the parts outside the CDR3, is SQTIHQWPATLVQPVGSPLSLECTVEGTSNPNLYWYRQAAGRGLQLLFYSVGIGQISSEVPQNLSASRPQDRQFILSSKKLLLSDSGFYLCAWSVGQPNTNYGYTFGSGTRLTVV.

This chain links TRBV9 with TRBJ2-1; maybe TRBD1 (7 bases). Germline V gives CDR1 SGDLS, CDR2 YYNGEE. The V gene lost 2 bases and the J gene lost 13 bases, with 22 bases spanning the gap. The CDR3 runs 15 residues. The CDR3 bases are TGTGCCAGCAGCGTCACCTACGGAGGGGGCGCGAATCAGTTCTTC. The encoded protein is CASSVTYGGGANQFF. The full variable domain, its missing parts supplied by reference TRBV9 and TRBJ2-1, is DSGVTQTPKHLITATGQRVTLRCSPRSGDLSVYWYQQSLDQGLQFLIQYYNGEERAKGNILERFSAQQFPDLHSELNLSSLELGDSALYFCASSVTYGGGANQFFGPGTRLTVL.